This T cell receptor beta chain is drawn from a study of T cells in Graves' hyperthyroidism and ophthalmopathy. RNA transcripts yielded amplified TCR beta CDR3 regions. The HTBI set primed first-round TCR CDR3 RT-PCR. TCRdb called the multiplex PCR reads again in MiXCR, with one record for every CDR3 protein. The table has about 400,000 distinct CDR3 sequences, approximately 14% seen once. This clonotype was counted ten times or more. The CDR3 is 13 residues long. V shed 0 bases and J shed 9 bases, with 9 bases lying between them. Germline V gene lookup returns CDR1 KGHSH and CDR2 LQKENI. This chain joins TRBV18 and TRBJ2-4, with D possibly TRBD1 on 6 matching bases. The receptor's source is a woman younger than 30 with Graves' hyperthyroidism. The sequenced material came from blood. CDR3 sequence reads: CASSPPAGVIQYF. The CDR3 coding sequence is TGTGCCAGCTCACCACCGGCAGGGGTCATTCAGTACTTC.